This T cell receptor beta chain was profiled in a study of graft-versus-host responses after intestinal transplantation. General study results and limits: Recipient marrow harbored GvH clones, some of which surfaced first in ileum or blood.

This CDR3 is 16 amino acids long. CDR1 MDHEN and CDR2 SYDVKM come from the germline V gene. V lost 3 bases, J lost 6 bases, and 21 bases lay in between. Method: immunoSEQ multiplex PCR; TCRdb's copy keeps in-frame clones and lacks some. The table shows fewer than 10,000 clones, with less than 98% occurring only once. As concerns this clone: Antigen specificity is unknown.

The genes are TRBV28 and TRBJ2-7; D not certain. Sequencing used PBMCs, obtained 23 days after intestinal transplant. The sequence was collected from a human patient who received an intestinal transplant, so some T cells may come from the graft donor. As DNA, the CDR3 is TGTGCCAGCAGTTTCCCCCCAGGCTTGGGTTTGGGCGAGCAGTACTTC. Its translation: CASSFPPGLGLGEQYF. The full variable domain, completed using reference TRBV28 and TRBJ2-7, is DVKVTQSSRYLVKRTGEKVFLECVQDMDHENMFWYRQDPGLGLRLIYFSYDVKMKEKGDIPEGYSVSREKKERFSLILESASTNQTSMYLCASSFPPGLGLGEQYFGPGTRLTVT.